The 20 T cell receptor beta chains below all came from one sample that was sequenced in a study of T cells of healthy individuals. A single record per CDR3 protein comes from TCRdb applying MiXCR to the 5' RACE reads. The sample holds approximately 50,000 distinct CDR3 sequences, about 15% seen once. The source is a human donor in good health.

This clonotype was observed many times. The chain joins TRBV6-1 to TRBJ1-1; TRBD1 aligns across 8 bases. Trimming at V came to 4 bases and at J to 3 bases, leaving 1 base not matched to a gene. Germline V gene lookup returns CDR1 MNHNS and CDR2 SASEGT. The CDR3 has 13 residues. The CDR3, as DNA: TGTGCCAGCAGTGGACAGGGGTACACTGAAGCTTTCTTT. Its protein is CASSGQGYTEAFF.

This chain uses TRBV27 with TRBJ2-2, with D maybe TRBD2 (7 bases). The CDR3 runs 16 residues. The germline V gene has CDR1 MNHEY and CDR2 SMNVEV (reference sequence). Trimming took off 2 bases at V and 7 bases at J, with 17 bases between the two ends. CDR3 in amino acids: CASSLARGPDVGELFF. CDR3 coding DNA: TGTGCCAGCAGTTTAGCGCGGGGGCCAGATGTCGGGGAGCTGTTTTTT.

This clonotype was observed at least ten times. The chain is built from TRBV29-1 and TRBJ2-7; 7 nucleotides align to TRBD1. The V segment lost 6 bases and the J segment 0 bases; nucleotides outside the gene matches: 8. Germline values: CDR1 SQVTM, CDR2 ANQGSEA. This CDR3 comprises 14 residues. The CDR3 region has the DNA TGCAGCGTACCCGCAGGGGGTGACTCCTACGAGCAGTACTTC. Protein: CSVPAGGDSYEQYF.

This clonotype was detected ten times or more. The CDR3 DNA is TGCAGTGGGACTAGCGGTAGCTCTGGGGCCAACGTCCTGACTTTC. Its protein product is CSGTSGSSGANVLTF. This chain uses TRBV20-1 with TRBJ2-6, with TRBD2 matching over 10 bases. CDR3 length equals 15 residues. V shed 7 bases, J shed 0 bases, and the junction held 3 bases outside the gene matches. Germline CDR1 is DFQATT and CDR2 is SNEGSKA (reference sequence).

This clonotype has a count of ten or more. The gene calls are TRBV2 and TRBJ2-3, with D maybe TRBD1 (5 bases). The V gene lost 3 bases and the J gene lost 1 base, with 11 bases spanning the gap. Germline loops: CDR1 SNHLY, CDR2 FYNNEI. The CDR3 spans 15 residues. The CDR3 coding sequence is TGTGCCAGCAGTGAGACAGCTCCCGGCACAGATACGCAGTATTTT. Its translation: CASSETAPGTDTQYF.

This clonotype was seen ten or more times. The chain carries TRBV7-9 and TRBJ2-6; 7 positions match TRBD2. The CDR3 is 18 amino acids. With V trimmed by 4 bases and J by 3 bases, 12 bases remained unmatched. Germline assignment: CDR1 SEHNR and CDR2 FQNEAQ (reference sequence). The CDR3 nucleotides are TGTGCCAGCAGCTCCTCCAGGGCGGGAGAATATGGGGCCAACGTCCTGACTTTC. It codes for CASSSSRAGEYGANVLTF.

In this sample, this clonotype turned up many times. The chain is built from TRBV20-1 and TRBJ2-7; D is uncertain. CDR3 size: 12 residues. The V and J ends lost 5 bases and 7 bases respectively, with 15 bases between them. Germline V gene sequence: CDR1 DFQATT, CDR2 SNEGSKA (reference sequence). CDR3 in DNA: TGCAGTGCTGGACCCCTACACTTGGAGCAGTACTTC. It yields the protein CSAGPLHLEQYF.

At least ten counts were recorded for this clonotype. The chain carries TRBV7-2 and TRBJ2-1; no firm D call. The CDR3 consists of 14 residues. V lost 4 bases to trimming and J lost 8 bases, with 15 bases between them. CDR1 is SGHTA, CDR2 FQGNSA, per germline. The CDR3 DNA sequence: TGTGCCAGCAGCTCTAATGCGGCCGGGTATGAGCAGTTCTTC. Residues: CASSSNAAGYEQFF.

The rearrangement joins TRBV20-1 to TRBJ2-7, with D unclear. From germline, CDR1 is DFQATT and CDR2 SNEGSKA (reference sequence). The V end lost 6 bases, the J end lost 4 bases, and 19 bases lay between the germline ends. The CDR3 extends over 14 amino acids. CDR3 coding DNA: TGCAGTGCCTCAGACGCATCAGTGACATACGAGCAGTACTTC. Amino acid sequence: CSASDASVTYEQYF.

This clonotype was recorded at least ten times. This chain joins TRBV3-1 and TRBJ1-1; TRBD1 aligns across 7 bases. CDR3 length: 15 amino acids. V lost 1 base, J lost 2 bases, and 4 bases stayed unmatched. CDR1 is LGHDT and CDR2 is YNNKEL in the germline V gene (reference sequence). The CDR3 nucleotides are TGTGCCAGCAGCCAAGGGGGACAGCTCAACACTGAAGCTTTCTTT. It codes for CASSQGGQLNTEAFF.

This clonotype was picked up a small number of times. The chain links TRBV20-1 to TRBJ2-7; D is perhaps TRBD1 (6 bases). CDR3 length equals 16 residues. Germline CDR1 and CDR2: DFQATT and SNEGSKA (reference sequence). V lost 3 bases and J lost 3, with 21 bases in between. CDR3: CSARPPGQRLNYEQYF. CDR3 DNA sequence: TGCAGTGCTAGGCCACCGGGACAACGCCTAAACTACGAGCAGTACTTC.

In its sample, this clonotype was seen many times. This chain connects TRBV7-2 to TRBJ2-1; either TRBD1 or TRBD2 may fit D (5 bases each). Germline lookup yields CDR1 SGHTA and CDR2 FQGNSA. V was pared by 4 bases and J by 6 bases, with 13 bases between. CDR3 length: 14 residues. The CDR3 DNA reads TGTGCCAGCAGCTATGATTGGGGGAGCAATGAGCAGTTCTTC. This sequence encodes CASSYDWGSNEQFF.

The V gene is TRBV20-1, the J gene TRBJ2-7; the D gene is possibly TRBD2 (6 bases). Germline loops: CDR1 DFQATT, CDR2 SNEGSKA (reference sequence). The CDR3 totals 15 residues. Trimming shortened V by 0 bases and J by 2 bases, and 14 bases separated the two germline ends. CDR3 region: CSARDLTGSAYEQYF. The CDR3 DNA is TGCAGTGCTAGAGATTTGACCGGGAGTGCCTACGAGCAGTACTTC.

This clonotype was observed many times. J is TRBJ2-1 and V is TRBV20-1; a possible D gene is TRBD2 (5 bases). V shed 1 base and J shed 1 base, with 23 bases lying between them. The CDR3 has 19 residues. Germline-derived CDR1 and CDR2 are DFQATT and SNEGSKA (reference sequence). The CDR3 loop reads CSARGLRAAGGRSYNEQFF. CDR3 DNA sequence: TGCAGTGCTAGAGGGCTTAGGGCGGCCGGAGGAAGGTCCTACAATGAGCAGTTCTTC.

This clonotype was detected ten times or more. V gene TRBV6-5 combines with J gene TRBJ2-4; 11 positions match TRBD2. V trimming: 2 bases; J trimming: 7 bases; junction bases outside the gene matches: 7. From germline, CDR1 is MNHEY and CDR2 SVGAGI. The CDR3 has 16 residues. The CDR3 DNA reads TGTGCCAGCAGTTACCGATTTGGGACTAGCGGCAACATTCAGTACTTC. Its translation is CASSYRFGTSGNIQYF.

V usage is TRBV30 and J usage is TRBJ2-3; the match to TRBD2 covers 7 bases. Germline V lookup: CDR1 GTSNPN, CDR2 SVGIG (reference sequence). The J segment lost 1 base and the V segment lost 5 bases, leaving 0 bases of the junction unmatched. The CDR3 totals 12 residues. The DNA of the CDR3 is TGTGCCTGGCGGGGGGGCACAGATACGCAGTATTTT. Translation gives CAWRGGTDTQYF.

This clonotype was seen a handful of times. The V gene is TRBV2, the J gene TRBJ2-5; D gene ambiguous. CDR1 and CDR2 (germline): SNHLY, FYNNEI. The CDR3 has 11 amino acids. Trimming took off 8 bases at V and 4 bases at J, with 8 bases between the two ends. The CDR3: CASGKTETQYF. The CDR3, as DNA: TGTGCCAGCGGGAAGACAGAGACCCAGTACTTC.

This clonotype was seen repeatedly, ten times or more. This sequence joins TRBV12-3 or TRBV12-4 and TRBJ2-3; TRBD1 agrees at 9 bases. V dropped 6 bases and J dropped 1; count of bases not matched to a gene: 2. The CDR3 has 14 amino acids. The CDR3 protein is CASSGTGRTDTQYF. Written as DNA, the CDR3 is TGTGCCAGCAGCGGGACAGGGCGCACAGATACGCAGTATTTT.

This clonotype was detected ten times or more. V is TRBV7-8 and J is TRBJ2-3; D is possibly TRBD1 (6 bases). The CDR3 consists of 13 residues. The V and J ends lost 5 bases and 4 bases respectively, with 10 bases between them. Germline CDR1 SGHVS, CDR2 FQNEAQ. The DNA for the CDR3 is TGTGCCAGCAGCCAATACAGGGCAGATACGCAGTATTTT. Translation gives CASSQYRADTQYF.

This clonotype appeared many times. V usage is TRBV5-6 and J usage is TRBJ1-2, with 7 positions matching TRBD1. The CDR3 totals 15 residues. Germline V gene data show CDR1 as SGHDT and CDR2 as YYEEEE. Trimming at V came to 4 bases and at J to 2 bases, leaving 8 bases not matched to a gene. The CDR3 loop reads CASSPSRGANYGYTF. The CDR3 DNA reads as TGTGCCAGCAGCCCGAGCAGGGGGGCAAACTATGGCTACACCTTC.